This entry lists 10 T cell receptor beta chains sequenced from one sample in a study of blood T cell repertoires in COVID-19. Sequenced by immunoSEQ multiplex PCR; TCRdb stores in-frame clones only, minus some. The data show some 150,000 clones, with about 89% seen just once and over 35% held by the top ten. The sample consisted of peripheral blood. These receptors were obtained from a man in his forties or fifties who had recovered from COVID-19.

The rearrangement uses TRBV5-5 and TRBJ2-2; 8 nucleotides align to TRBD2. Germline CDR1 SGHKS, CDR2 YYEKEE (reference sequence). The J segment lost 6 bases and the V segment lost 6 bases, leaving 7 bases of the junction unmatched. This CDR3 has 14 amino acids. The CDR3 coding sequence is TGTGCCAGCAAGGAGCGGGGGCAGGCCGGGGAGCTGTTTTTT. This codes for CASKERGQAGELFF.

This chain joins TRBV4-2 and TRBJ2-1; TRBD2 matches 16 bases. Germline V gene sequence: CDR1 LGHNA, CDR2 YNFKEQ. The CDR3 consists of 20 residues. V was pared by 0 bases and J by 4 bases, with 9 bases of the junction left unmatched. This chain's CDR3 is CASSQDPGTSGGALYNEQFF. CDR3 nucleotides: TGTGCCAGCAGCCAAGATCCCGGGACTAGCGGGGGGGCCTTATACAATGAGCAGTTCTTC.

J is TRBJ2-7 and V is TRBV7-6; the match to TRBD1 covers 7 bases. Unmatched junction bases numbered 9, after V lost 5 bases and J lost 2 bases. The CDR3 is made up of 15 amino acids. Germline V gives CDR1 SGHVS, CDR2 FNYEAQ. This CDR3 reads CASSRGQDGTYEQYF. The CDR3 DNA reads as TGTGCCAGCAGCCGAGGACAGGACGGTACCTACGAGCAGTACTTC.

This chain connects TRBV21-1 to TRBJ1-5. TRBV21-1 is termed a pseudogene. This CDR3 is 15 amino acids long. Here the CDR3 reads CASSKVTRGNQPQHF. The CDR3 region has the DNA TGTGCCAGCAGCAAAGTTACTCGGGGCAATCAGCCCCAGCATTTT.

The genes are TRBV5-8 and TRBJ2-2; 7 bases are a match to TRBD1. The CDR3 has 15 amino acids. Unmatched junction bases numbered 0, after V lost 1 base and J lost 0 bases. Germline CDR1 SGHTS, CDR2 YDEGEE. As DNA, the CDR3 is TGTGCCAGCAGCTTGCAGGGGGCGAACACCGGGGAGCTGTTTTTT. This gives the protein CASSLQGANTGELFF.

V and J are TRBV19 and TRBJ1-2; possibly TRBD1 for D (5 bases). Germline values: CDR1 LNHDA, CDR2 SQIVND (reference sequence). V lost 5 bases and J lost 8, with 15 bases in between. The CDR3 is made up of 13 amino acids. CDR3 DNA: TGTGCCAGTAGTCCCCGGCAGGGCCCCGGCTACACCTTC. This encodes CASSPRQGPGYTF.

This chain connects TRBV15 to TRBJ2-7; 11 nucleotides agree with TRBD2. Germline V gene sequence: CDR1 LNHNV, CDR2 YYDKDF (reference sequence). J was trimmed by 0 bases and V by 1 base; bases with no gene match: 11. CDR3 size: 19 residues. Here the CDR3 reads CATSRGGASGGKSSYEQYF. The DNA for the CDR3 is TGTGCCACCAGCAGAGGAGGCGCTAGCGGGGGGAAGAGCTCCTACGAGCAGTACTTC. Combining the CDR3 with reference TRBV15 and TRBJ2-7 gives the whole variable domain DAMVIQNPRYQVTQFGKPVTLSCSQTLNHNVMYWYQQKSSQAPKLLFHYYDKDFNNEADTPDNFQSRRPNTSFCFLDIRSPGLGDTAMYLCATSRGGASGGKSSYEQYFGPGTRLTVT.

This clone was recorded many times. The chain couples TRBV7-2 to TRBJ2-2; the match to TRBD2 covers 9 bases. Per the germline V gene, CDR1 is SGHTA and CDR2 is FQGNSA. J was trimmed by 7 bases and V by 2 bases; bases with no gene match: 8. This CDR3 comprises 16 residues. The CDR3 DNA sequence: TGTGCCAGCAGCTTAACCCCTAGCGGGGATGACGGGGAGCTGTTTTTT. Its translation is CASSLTPSGDDGELFF.

This clone has just one count. The rearrangement joins TRBV18 to TRBJ1-1; TRBD1 might be the D (6 bases). Germline V gene sequence: CDR1 KGHSH, CDR2 LQKENI. The V and J ends lost 1 base and 1 base respectively, with 7 bases between them. This CDR3 is 14 amino acids long. The CDR3 loop is CASSPLQGNTEAFF. The DNA for the CDR3 is TGTGCCAGCTCACCACTACAGGGGAACACTGAAGCTTTCTTT.

The chain couples TRBV7-2 to TRBJ1-2; D gene unclear. V dropped 1 base and J dropped 4 bases, with 16 bases sitting between them. Germline CDR1 and CDR2: SGHTA and FQGNSA. The CDR3 length is 16 residues. For the CDR3, the DNA is TGTGCCAGCAGCTTAGTCGTTACGGTGTCGGGCTATGGCTACACCTTC. Amino acids: CASSLVVTVSGYGYTF. Based on the CDR3 plus reference TRBV7-2 and TRBJ1-2, the full variable domain is GAGVSQSPSNKVTEKGKDVELRCDPISGHTALYWYRQSLGQGLEFLIYFQGNSAPDKSGLPSDRFSAERTGGSVSTLTIQRTQQEDSAVYLCASSLVVTVSGYGYTFGSGTRLTVV.